A single sample gave rise to the 22 T cell receptor beta chains below, sequenced in a study of blood T cell repertoires in COVID-19. TCRdb keeps only in-frame clones here, not all; method: immunoSEQ multiplex PCR. The sample includes over 200,000 clones, around nine tenths of them seen just once. The source material was peripheral blood. These receptors originate from a man in his forties who had recovered from COVID-19.

The table lists this clone with a count of one. The rearrangement uses TRBV11-3 and TRBJ2-1; possible D gene TRBD1, 8 bases. This CDR3 comprises 15 residues. The germline V gene has CDR1 SGHNT and CDR2 YENEEA. Trimming took 5 bases from V and 2 from J, leaving 13 bases between them. In nucleotides, the CDR3 is TGTGCCAGCAGCCAGGGGGCGGGAGCCTACAATGAGCAGTTCTTC. Translated, it gives CASSQGAGAYNEQFF.

This sequence joins TRBV14 and TRBJ1-6, with D possibly being TRBD1 (6 bases). Germline values: CDR1 SGHDN, CDR2 FVKESK. The V gene lost 1 base and the J gene lost 9 bases, with 16 bases spanning the gap. The CDR3 contains 16 residues. The CDR3: CASSQVRSGVGSPLHF. CDR3 DNA: TGTGCCAGCAGCCAAGTAAGGTCAGGGGTAGGTTCACCCCTCCACTTT.

The chain combines TRBV13 with TRBJ1-1, with 9 bases aligning to TRBD1. Germline V lookup: CDR1 PRHDT, CDR2 FYEKMQ (reference sequence). CDR3 length: 14 amino acids. Germline trimming cut 5 bases from V and 5 bases from J; bases unmatched to any gene: 6. The CDR3 sequence: CASSKQGAGTEAFF. CDR3 sequence (DNA): TGTGCCAGCAGCAAACAGGGGGCAGGGACTGAAGCTTTCTTT.

In its sample, this clone was seen a few times. The V gene is TRBV7-3, the J gene TRBJ2-1; D possibly corresponds to TRBD2 (5 bases). The CDR3 totals 16 residues. V was shortened by 1 base and J by 5 bases, with 15 bases between the two germline ends. Per the germline V gene, CDR1 is SGHTA and CDR2 is FQGTGA. CDR3 sequence reads: CASSLNARLANNEQFF. The CDR3 DNA reads as TGTGCCAGCAGCTTAAATGCACGGCTAGCTAACAATGAGCAGTTCTTC.

V is TRBV7-6 and J is TRBJ2-7, with TRBD1 matching over 7 bases. CDR1 and CDR2 (germline): SGHVS, FNYEAQ. The V gene end was trimmed by 6 bases and the J gene end by 7 bases; junction bases not matched to a gene: 9. The CDR3 sequence is 13 residues long. The CDR3 sequence: CASRPQGVNEQYF. The CDR3 nucleotides read TGTGCCAGCAGGCCTCAGGGGGTGAATGAGCAGTACTTC.

The gene calls are TRBV7-2 and TRBJ1-2, with 12 bases matching TRBD1. The CDR3 contains 16 residues. The V and J ends lost 6 bases and 7 bases, in that order; junction bases with no gene match: 12. Germline V lookup: CDR1 SGHTA, CDR2 FQGNSA. CDR3 nucleotides: TGTGCCAGCAGTCCACTTCCGGGACAGGGGGCGATTGGCTACACCTTC. Protein sequence: CASSPLPGQGAIGYTF. The full variable domain, rest sourced from reference TRBV7-2 and TRBJ1-2, is GAGVSQSPSNKVTEKGKDVELRCDPISGHTALYWYRQSLGQGLEFLIYFQGNSAPDKSGLPSDRFSAERTGGSVSTLTIQRTQQEDSAVYLCASSPLPGQGAIGYTFGSGTRLTVV.

This clone was counted between two and nine times. The genes are TRBV19 and TRBJ1-5, with TRBD1 matching over 11 bases. Germline V gives CDR1 LNHDA, CDR2 SQIVND (reference sequence). The length of the CDR3 is 14 residues. The V and J ends lost 7 bases and 6 bases, in that order; junction bases with no gene match: 5. Here the CDR3 reads CASNHGTGGQPQHF. As DNA, the CDR3 is TGTGCCAGTAATCACGGGACAGGGGGTCAGCCCCAGCATTTT.

The chain has TRBV5-1 and TRBJ2-2, with TRBD1 identical over 9 bases. Trimming took 7 bases from V and 3 from J; bases not matched to a gene: 16. The germline V gene encodes CDR1 SGHRS and CDR2 YFSETQ. There are 18 residues in the CDR3. CDR3 loop: CASGQPRRDRVDTGELFF. The CDR3 coding sequence is TGCGCCAGCGGACAACCTCGTCGGGACAGGGTAGACACCGGGGAGCTGTTTTTT. The full variable domain, in which reference TRBV5-1 and TRBJ2-2 provide the parts outside the CDR3, is KAGVTQTPRYLIKTRGQQVTLSCSPISGHRSVSWYQQTPGQGLQFLFEYFSETQRNKGNFPGRFSGRQFSNSRSEMNVSTLELGDSALYLCASGQPRRDRVDTGELFFGEGSRLTVL.

This clone showed up just a few times. V gene TRBV2 combines with J gene TRBJ1-6, with D maybe TRBD1 (6 bases). This CDR3 is 13 amino acids long. V lost 8 bases to trimming and J lost 8 bases, with 13 bases between them. The V gene's germline CDR1 is SNHLY and CDR2 FYNNEI. The CDR3 reads CASRQAGDSPLHF. The CDR3 coding sequence is TGTGCCAGCCGACAGGCAGGTGATTCACCCCTCCACTTT.

This clone has only one observation. This chain links TRBV6-2 or TRBV6-3 with TRBJ2-1, with D possibly being TRBD2 (6 bases). V lost 6 bases and J lost 9, with 12 bases in between. Looked up from germline, CDR1 is MNHEY and CDR2 is SVGEGT. The CDR3 is 12 amino acids. The CDR3 here is CASSLRAGEQFF. DNA for the CDR3: TGTGCCAGCAGCTTGAGAGCGGGTGAGCAGTTCTTC.

About this clone itself: A read error may produce the germline difference seen at one junction end. The V call is TRBV6-5, the J call TRBJ2-7; D is unclear. This CDR3 is built from 14 residues. Germline CDR1 reads MNHEY; CDR2 reads SVGAGI. The CDR3 coding sequence is TGTGCCAGCAGACCCAACTACGACTCCAACGAGCAGTACTTC. This translates into CASRPNYDSNEQYF.

The rearrangement uses TRBV13 and TRBJ2-5, with TRBD2 matching 8 bases. The germline gives CDR1 PRHDT, CDR2 FYEKMQ (reference sequence). The CDR3 contains 14 residues. Trimming cost V 6 bases and J 5 bases; bases outside gene matches: 8. Written as DNA, the CDR3 is TGTGCCAGCAGACTTACGGGGGGGGAGGAGACCCAGTACTTC. Its translation is CASRLTGGEETQYF.

V gene TRBV7-6 combines with J gene TRBJ2-2, with 9 bases matching TRBD2. Trimming removed 4 bases from V and 6 bases from J; junction bases left unmatched: 6. Germline CDR1 and CDR2: SGHVS and FNYEAQ. The CDR3 length is 15 residues. CDR3 bases: TGTGCCAGCAGCTCGTCTAGCGGGGCGGCCGGGGAGCTGTTTTTT. It codes for CASSSSSGAAGELFF.

V and J are TRBV25-1 and TRBJ1-2; D unclear. The CDR3 is made up of 13 amino acids. Trimming took 2 bases from V and 2 from J, leaving 6 bases between them. Per the germline V gene, CDR1 is MGHDK and CDR2 is SYGVNS. This chain's CDR3 is CASSEGNNYGYTF. CDR3 bases: TGTGCCAGCAGTGAAGGCAACAACTATGGCTACACCTTC.

The rearrangement uses TRBV11-3 and TRBJ2-7; TRBD1 aligns across 9 bases. The CDR3 length is 15 residues. V lost 1 base, J lost 7 bases, and 8 bases stayed unmatched. The V gene's germline CDR1 is SGHNT and CDR2 YENEEA. CDR3 sequence reads: CASSLGVQGAGEQYF. The CDR3 nucleotides read TGTGCCAGCAGCTTAGGGGTACAGGGGGCCGGGGAGCAGTACTTC.

The J gene is TRBJ2-1, the V gene TRBV5-4; 10 bases are a match to TRBD1. CDR1 is SGHNT and CDR2 is YYREEE in the germline V gene (reference sequence). The V segment lost 2 bases and the J segment 9 bases; nucleotides outside the gene matches: 11. This CDR3 comprises 16 residues. DNA of the CDR3: TGTGCCAGCAGCTTAAAGGGACAGGGGCGAATTGGTGAGCAGTTCTTC. Translating it yields CASSLKGQGRIGEQFF. Based on the CDR3 plus reference TRBV5-4 and TRBJ2-1, the full variable domain is ETGVTQSPTHLIKTRGQQVTLRCSSQSGHNTVSWYQQALGQGPQFIFQYYREEENGRGNFPPRFSGLQFPNYSSELNVNALELDDSALYLCASSLKGQGRIGEQFFGPGTRLTVL.

The chain is built from TRBV6-5 and TRBJ2-7, with 8 bases matching TRBD1. J was trimmed by 4 bases and V by 2 bases; bases with no gene match: 7. Germline CDR1 is MNHEY and CDR2 is SVGAGI. The CDR3 has 15 residues. CDR3 loop: CASSYLPGQEYEQYF. DNA of the CDR3: TGTGCCAGCAGTTACCTTCCGGGACAGGAGTACGAGCAGTACTTC.

This clone was counted between two and nine times. V usage is TRBV4-2 and J usage is TRBJ2-1; D possibly corresponds to TRBD1 (6 bases). There are 13 residues in the CDR3. The germline gives CDR1 LGHNA, CDR2 YNFKEQ. The V gene lost 2 bases and the J gene lost 7 bases, with 9 bases spanning the gap. The CDR3 nucleotides are TGTGCCAGCAGCCAACCACAGGGAAATGAGCAGTTCTTC. Amino acids: CASSQPQGNEQFF.

The V and J genes are TRBV5-6 and TRBJ1-2, with 7 bases matching TRBD1. CDR3 length: 15 amino acids. Looked up from germline, CDR1 is SGHDT and CDR2 is YYEEEE. Losses at the gene ends were 0 bases for V and 5 bases for J; bases not matched to a gene: 7. The CDR3: CASSLVQGEFYGYTF. The CDR3 DNA reads as TGTGCCAGCAGCTTGGTGCAGGGGGAGTTTTATGGCTACACCTTC.

This clone was seen just once. V usage is TRBV27 and J usage is TRBJ2-3; the D gene is possibly TRBD1 (6 bases). Per the germline V gene, CDR1 is MNHEY and CDR2 is SMNVEV (reference sequence). The CDR3 has 16 residues. Trimming cost V 5 bases and J 5 bases, with 20 bases left between them. Here the CDR3 reads CASSPWQGRGVDTQYF. CDR3 DNA sequence: TGTGCCAGCAGTCCCTGGCAGGGGCGTGGGGTAGATACGCAGTATTTT.

In DNA form, the CDR3 reads TGTGCCAGTAGGGAGGGGAGTGGGGCCAACGTCCTGACTTTC. This sequence encodes CASREGSGANVLTF. This rearrangement joins TRBV19 to TRBJ2-6; perhaps TRBD2 as D (6 bases). The CDR3 covers 14 residues. V gave up 6 bases and J gave up 3 bases, with 9 bases separating them. Germline CDR1 and CDR2: LNHDA and SQIVND (reference sequence).

This clone was detected a few times. The genes are TRBV6-5 and TRBJ1-2; tentatively, D is TRBD1 (6 bases). V lost 6 bases and J 14 bases, leaving 22 bases between the germline ends. CDR3 size: 13 residues. The V gene's germline CDR1 is MNHEY and CDR2 SVGAGI. This CDR3 reads CASRPGATLQGTF. The CDR3 DNA reads TGTGCCAGCAGACCTGGGGCAACCTTACAGGGAACCTTC.